This T cell receptor (beta chain) was found in a study of blood T cells in healthy people across ages (dated by TCRdb to between 2014 and 2016). For the wider study: In model experiments, template switching captured about one uniquely barcoded TCR beta cDNA molecule for every two T cells. Using the same blood draw, the study looked at two additional independent replicas of 1 million unique cDNA reads for two donors, one aged 18 to 30 and the other aged 80 or older. The donors were divided into four age groups: young (average approximately 16 years), middle-aged (approximately 41), aged (about 60) and long-lived (around 80). Age-related changes in TCR beta repertoire diversity were measured in the study by deep sequencing normalized with unique cDNA molecular identifiers. Donors of different ages were randomly distributed across sequencing lanes to avoid experimental bias. Overall results and qualifications from the work: Total diversity estimates from one million sequenced T cells were considered lower bounds and underestimates. Bulk unsorted PBMC profiling prevented conclusive comparison of naive and antigen-experienced compartments. Observed TCR beta diversity correlated strongly with the percentage of naive T cells measured by flow cytometry. Compared with the aged group, the long-lived group had more naive CD4+ T cells, fewer expanded clones and increased TCR diversity, suggesting age selection. As age increased, observed TCR beta diversity per million T cells dropped in a roughly linear way, and a significant reduction was already evident by age approximately 40. Donor CMV infection status was unknown, potentially confounding age-related changes in expanded clonotypes.

The library was obtained by 5' RACE. A second PCR of about 6 to 11 cycles was run with a J-beta primer mix and a sample-barcoded 5' primer. A template-switch 5' adaptor carrying 12 random nucleotides introduced a unique molecular identifier onto each TCR beta cDNA molecule. Each sample yielded at least 3 million CDR3-containing paired-end reads. First-strand cDNA synthesis was performed from all RNA using the Mint cDNA synthesis kit, with priming by a TRBC-specific oligonucleotide. After uracil-DNA glycosylase treatment, a first 18-cycle PCR used universal primers M1SS and BC2_uni_R on all cDNA. In the original analysis: For normalization, 1 million high-quality reads, each with a distinct molecular identifier, were randomly selected from each sample. Reads with shared molecular identifiers were discarded instead of being binned into consensus sequences. MiTCR, with a Q25 quality threshold and the strictest error-elimination algorithm, was used for CDR3 identification, clonotype clustering and error correction. A nonparametric unseen species model with Euler transformation was used to estimate lower-bound total TCR beta diversity. Using fastp at Q25 and MiXCR, TCRdb reprocessed the public reads and kept productive beta chains. Entries are consolidated by CDR3 protein sequence, retaining the most common genes and DNA. The V and J calls were determined by TCRdb, not by the authors. In this sample the table shows around 1,900,000 distinct CDR3 sequences, around 42% of which occur a single time. More than 20% of the sample comes from the top ten.

CDR1 and CDR2 were assigned from the germline V gene (reference sequence) as SGHKS and YYEKEE. Including the terminal cysteine and phenylalanine, the CDR3 comprises 11 residues. The entry retains the CDR3 DNA only, 33 bases that are in frame from base 1. V is cut by 7 bases and J by 7 bases, and the space between the germline ends is 12 bases. The donors were under 40 Caucasian individuals from Russia, aged roughly 6 to 100 years, who were systemically healthy. Approximately 9.7 milliliters of peripheral blood were drawn from each donor into EDTA-treated Vacutainer tubes. Ficoll-Paque density-gradient centrifugation was used to isolate PBMCs, with at least 6.5 million obtained per sample. Total RNA, at least 6 micrograms per sample, was extracted from PBMCs with Trizol reagent. Naive CD45RAhigh/CD27high T cell percentages were measured by flow cytometry on a PBMC aliquot from every donor. This clonotype was observed a handful of times. Which antigen it targets is not known. One base away there is no much larger clone; base qualities are not given.

The receptor chain draws on TRBV5-5 and TRBJ2-7; TRBD1 is a possible D gene, resting on 5 matching bases. The receptor comes from a human donor in good health. Sequencing was performed on blood. The nucleotides read TGTGCCAGCCTTGCAGGGCCTGAGCAGTACTTC. Translated, this gives CASLAGPEQYF.